This T cell receptor beta chain was retrieved from a study of tumor-infiltrating lymphocytes in glioblastoma multiforme. About this clonotype itself: As yet, its antigen is unknown.

Three nested ARM-PCR rounds with V-beta and C-beta primers built TCRB libraries. No unique molecular identifiers were described for these TCRB libraries. Via MiXCR, TCRdb re-called the multiplex PCR reads, giving one row per CDR3 protein. The sample carries 10,000 or so distinct CDR3 sequences, over 60% recorded once. Findings and caveats of the study: No surface-marker sorting into functional T cell subtypes was done.

CDR1 MNHNS and CDR2 SASEGT come from the germline V gene. The CDR3 consists of 16 residues. The rearrangement uses TRBV6-1 and TRBJ2-6, with D perhaps matching TRBD2 (5 bases). The source material was brain tumor tissue. This clonotype originated in a male donor with glioblastoma. The CDR3 coding sequence is TGTAGCAGCAGTGATATAGGAGGAACTGGGGCCAACGTCCTGACTTTC. Translation: CSSSDIGGTGANVLTF.